The source of this TCR beta chain is a study of CD8 T cells in Susac syndrome. Germline assignment: CDR1 SQVTM and CDR2 ANQGSEA. CDR3 length equals 12 residues. V lost 3 bases and J 6 bases, leaving 11 bases between the germline ends. The authors reverse transcribed roughly 0.5 to 1 ug RNA with random hexamers. An immunoSEQ multiplex PCR generated amplified TCR beta CDR3 products spanning 54 Vbeta and 13 Jbeta. TCRdb re-called the immunoSEQ multiplex PCR reads through MiXCR, storing one row per CDR3 protein. The sample carries more than 100,000 distinct CDR3 sequences, over 90% recorded once. This clonotype was seen a single time.

The sample was CD8+ T cells from PBMCs. V gene TRBV29-1 combines with J gene TRBJ1-1; D is possibly TRBD1 (5 bases). The TCR originated in a human donor with Susac syndrome. CDR3 sequence reads: CSVEQGTPEAFF. The CDR3 bases are TGCAGCGTTGAGCAGGGTACGCCTGAAGCTTTCTTT.